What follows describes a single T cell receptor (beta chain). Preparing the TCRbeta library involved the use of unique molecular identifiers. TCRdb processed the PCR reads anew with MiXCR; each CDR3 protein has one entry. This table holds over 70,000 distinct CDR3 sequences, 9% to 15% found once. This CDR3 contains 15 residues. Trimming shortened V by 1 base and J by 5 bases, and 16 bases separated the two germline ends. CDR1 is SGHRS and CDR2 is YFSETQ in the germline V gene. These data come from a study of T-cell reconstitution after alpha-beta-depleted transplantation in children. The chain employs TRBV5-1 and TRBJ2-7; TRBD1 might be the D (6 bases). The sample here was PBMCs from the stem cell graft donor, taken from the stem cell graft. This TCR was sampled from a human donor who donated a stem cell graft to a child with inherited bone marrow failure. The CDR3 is CASSLFGQGSHEQYF. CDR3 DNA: TGCGCCAGCAGCTTGTTCGGGCAGGGGTCCCACGAGCAGTACTTC. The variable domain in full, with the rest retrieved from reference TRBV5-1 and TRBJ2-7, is KAGVTQTPRYLIKTRGQQVTLSCSPISGHRSVSWYQQTPGQGLQFLFEYFSETQRNKGNFPGRFSGRQFSNSRSEMNVSTLELGDSALYLCASSLFGQGSHEQYFGPGTRLTVT.